Listed here is a single T cell receptor beta chain. Its antigen is not known. V gave up 6 bases and J gave up 3 bases, with 5 bases separating them. This CDR3 spans 11 amino acids. Per germline, CDR1 MNHNS and CDR2 SASEGT. These data come from a study of cytomegalovirus exposure and HLA in healthy donors. About the study: Of fewer than 450 genotyped donors, roughly 86% clustered with self-reported Caucasian donors.

Primers included in the PCR were 60 Vbeta and 13 Jbeta primers. Produced via immunoSEQ multiplex PCR; TCRdb's table is partial and in-frame only. The sample yields 180,000 or so clones, just under 80% seen once. Whole-study findings and limits: On later analysis, the bulk of CMV-associated TCR beta chains appeared to be HLA-restricted.

The clonotype originates from a woman aged 25-40 years in good health and CMV-seronegative. Sample: PBMCs. The chain couples TRBV6-1 to TRBJ1-1; D gene unclear. The CDR3 reads CASSPDTEAFF. Written as DNA, the CDR3 is TGTGCCAGCAGCCCTGACACTGAAGCTTTCTTT.